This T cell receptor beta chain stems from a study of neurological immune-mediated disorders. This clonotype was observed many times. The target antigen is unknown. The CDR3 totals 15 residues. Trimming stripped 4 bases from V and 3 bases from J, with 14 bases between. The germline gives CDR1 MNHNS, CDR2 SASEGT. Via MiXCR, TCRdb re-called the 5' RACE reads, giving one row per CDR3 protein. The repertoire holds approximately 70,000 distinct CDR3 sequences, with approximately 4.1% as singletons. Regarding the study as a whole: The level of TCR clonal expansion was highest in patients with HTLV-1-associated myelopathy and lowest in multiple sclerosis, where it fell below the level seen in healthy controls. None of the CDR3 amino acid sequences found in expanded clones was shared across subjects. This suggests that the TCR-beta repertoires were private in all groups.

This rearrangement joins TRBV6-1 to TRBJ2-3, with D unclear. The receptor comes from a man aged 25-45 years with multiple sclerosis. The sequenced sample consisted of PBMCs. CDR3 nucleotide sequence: TGTGCCAGCAGTGGCATGTTGGGCGGAACAGATACGCAGTATTTT. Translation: CASSGMLGGTDTQYF.